These 7 T cell receptor beta chains were sequenced from one sample in a study of blood T cell repertoires in COVID-19. Method: immunoSEQ multiplex PCR; TCRdb's copy keeps in-frame clones and lacks some. The table shows 200,000 or so clones, with around three quarters occurring only once. The sequencing input was peripheral blood. These receptors were taken from a woman in her 70s with acute or convalescent COVID-19.

The chain couples TRBV5-1 to TRBJ2-3, with 15 bases identical to TRBD2. The CDR3 sequence is 20 residues long. V lost 4 bases to trimming and J lost 2 bases; unmatched junction nucleotides: 14. CDR1 is SGHRS and CDR2 is YFSETQ in the germline V gene. The CDR3: CASSLATGTSGRTYTDTQYF. The CDR3 DNA reads as TGCGCCAGCAGCCTTGCAACCGGGACTAGCGGGAGGACCTACACAGATACGCAGTATTTT.

The V gene is TRBV2, the J gene TRBJ2-4, with D possibly TRBD1 on 6 matching bases. Trimming cost V 7 bases and J 13 bases, with 14 bases left between them. Germline assignment: CDR1 SNHLY and CDR2 FYNNEI. This CDR3 is 11 amino acids long. The CDR3 is CASNEEGQQYF. CDR3 coding DNA: TGTGCCAGCAACGAGGAAGGACAGCAGTACTTC.

The chain combines TRBV4-1 with TRBJ1-1, with D hard to call. Germline V gives CDR1 MGHRA, CDR2 YSYEKL. V lost 2 bases to trimming and J lost 3 bases, with 13 bases between them. CDR3 size: 15 residues. The CDR3 spells CASSQRVGLDTEAFF. The CDR3 DNA sequence: TGCGCCAGCAGCCAACGGGTCGGGTTAGACACTGAAGCTTTCTTT.

The chain carries TRBV18 and TRBJ2-3, with D possibly matching TRBD1 (6 bases). CDR3 length: 15 amino acids. V was clipped by 0 bases and J by 5 bases, with 12 bases between them. The germline V gene encodes CDR1 KGHSH and CDR2 LQKENI. This CDR3 is CASSPPGARRDTQYF. The CDR3 region has the DNA TGTGCCAGCTCACCACCGGGGGCGCGAAGAGATACGCAGTATTTT.

This clone showed up many times. The rearrangement uses TRBV7-9 and TRBJ2-2; TRBD2 matches 8 bases. With 1 base clipped from V and 1 base from J, the junction kept 8 bases outside the gene matches. Germline values: CDR1 SEHNR, CDR2 FQNEAQ (reference sequence). This CDR3 is built from 18 residues. This CDR3 is CASSLGTSHAGNTGELFF. Here the CDR3 DNA reads TGTGCCAGCAGCTTAGGGACTAGCCACGCCGGGAACACCGGGGAGCTGTTTTTT. Drawing the rest from reference TRBV7-9 and TRBJ2-2, the complete variable domain is DTGVSQNPRHKITKRGQNVTFRCDPISEHNRLYWYRQTLGQGPEFLTYFQNEAQLEKSRLLSDRFSAERPKGSFSTLEIQRTEQGDSAMYLCASSLGTSHAGNTGELFFGEGSRLTVL.

The chain employs TRBV28 and TRBJ2-7, with 9 bases identical to TRBD2. The CDR3 extends over 14 amino acids. J lost 2 bases, V lost 7 bases, and 6 bases had no gene match. Germline CDR1 reads MDHEN; CDR2 reads SYDVKM. CDR3 in amino acids: CASNTLAGTYEQYF. In nucleotides, the CDR3 is TGTGCCAGCAATACGCTAGCGGGGACCTACGAGCAGTACTTC.

The chain links TRBV5-1 to TRBJ2-2; 9 bases are a match to TRBD1. Germline V lookup: CDR1 SGHRS, CDR2 YFSETQ. This CDR3 has 15 amino acids. Germline trimming cut 7 bases from V and 4 bases from J; bases unmatched to any gene: 8. Here the CDR3 DNA reads TGCGCCAGCTTTGAGGGGGGACAGGGCACCGGGGAGCTGTTTTTT. It specifies CASFEGGQGTGELFF.